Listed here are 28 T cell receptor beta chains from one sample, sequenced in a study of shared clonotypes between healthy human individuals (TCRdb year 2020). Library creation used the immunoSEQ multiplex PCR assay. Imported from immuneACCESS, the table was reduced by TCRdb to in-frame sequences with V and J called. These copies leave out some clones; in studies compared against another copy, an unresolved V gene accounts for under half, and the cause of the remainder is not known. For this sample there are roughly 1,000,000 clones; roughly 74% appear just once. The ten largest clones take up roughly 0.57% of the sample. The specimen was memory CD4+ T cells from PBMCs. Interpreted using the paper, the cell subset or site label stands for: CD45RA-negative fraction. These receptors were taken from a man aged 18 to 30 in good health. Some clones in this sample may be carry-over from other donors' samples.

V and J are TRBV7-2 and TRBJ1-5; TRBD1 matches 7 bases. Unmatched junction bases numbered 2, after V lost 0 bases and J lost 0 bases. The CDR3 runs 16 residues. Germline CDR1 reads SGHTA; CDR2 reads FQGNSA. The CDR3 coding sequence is TGTGCCAGCAGCTTAGCAACAGGGGTTAGCAATCAGCCCCAGCATTTT. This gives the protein CASSLATGVSNQPQHF.

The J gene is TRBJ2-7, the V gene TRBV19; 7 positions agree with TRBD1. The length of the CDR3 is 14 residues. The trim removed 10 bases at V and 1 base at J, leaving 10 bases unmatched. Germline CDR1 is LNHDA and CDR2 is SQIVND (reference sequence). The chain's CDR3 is CATSEPGQSYEQYF. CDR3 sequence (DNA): TGTGCCACCTCCGAACCGGGACAGTCCTACGAGCAGTACTTC.

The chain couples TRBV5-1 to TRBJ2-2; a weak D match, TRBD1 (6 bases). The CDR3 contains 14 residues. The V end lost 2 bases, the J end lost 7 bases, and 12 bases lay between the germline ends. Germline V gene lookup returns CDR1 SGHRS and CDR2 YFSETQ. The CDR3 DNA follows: TGCGCCAGCAGCTTTGGGGGCTCTGGCGGGGAGCTGTTTTTT. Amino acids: CASSFGGSGGELFF.

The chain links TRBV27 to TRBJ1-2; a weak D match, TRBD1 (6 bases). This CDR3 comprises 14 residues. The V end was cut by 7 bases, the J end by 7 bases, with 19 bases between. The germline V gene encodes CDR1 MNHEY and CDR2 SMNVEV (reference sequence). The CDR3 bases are TGTGCCAGCATCCCGGTTGACAGGAGGGGTGGCTACACCTTC. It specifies CASIPVDRRGGYTF.

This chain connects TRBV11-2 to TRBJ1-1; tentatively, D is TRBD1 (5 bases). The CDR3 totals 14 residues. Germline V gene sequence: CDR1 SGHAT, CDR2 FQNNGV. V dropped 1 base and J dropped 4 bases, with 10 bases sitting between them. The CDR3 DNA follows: TGTGCCAGCAGCTTAGTTCAGGGCGGCACTGAAGCTTTCTTT. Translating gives CASSLVQGGTEAFF.

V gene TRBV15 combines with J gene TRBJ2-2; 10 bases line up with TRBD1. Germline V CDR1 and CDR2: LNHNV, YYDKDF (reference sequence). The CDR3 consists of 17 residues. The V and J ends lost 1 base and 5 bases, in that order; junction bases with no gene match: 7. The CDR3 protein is CATSRGRQGAQTGELFF. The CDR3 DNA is TGTGCCACCAGCAGAGGTCGACAGGGGGCTCAAACCGGGGAGCTGTTTTTT.

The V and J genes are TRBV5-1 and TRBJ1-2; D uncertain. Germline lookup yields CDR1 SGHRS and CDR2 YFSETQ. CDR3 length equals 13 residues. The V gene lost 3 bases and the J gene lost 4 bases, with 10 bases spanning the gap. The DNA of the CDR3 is TGCGCCAGCAGCTCCGAAATCGGCTATGGCTACACCTTC. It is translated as CASSSEIGYGYTF.

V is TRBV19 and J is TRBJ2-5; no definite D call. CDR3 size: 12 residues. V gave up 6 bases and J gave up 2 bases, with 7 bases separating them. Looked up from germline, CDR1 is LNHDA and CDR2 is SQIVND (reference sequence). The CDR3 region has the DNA TGTGCCAGTAGCGCATTACAAGAGACCCAGTACTTC. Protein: CASSALQETQYF.

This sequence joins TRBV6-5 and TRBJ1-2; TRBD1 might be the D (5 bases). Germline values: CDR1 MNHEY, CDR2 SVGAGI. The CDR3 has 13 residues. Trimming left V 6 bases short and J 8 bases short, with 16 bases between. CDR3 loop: CASRRSGSGGYTF. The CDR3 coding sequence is TGTGCCAGCAGGCGCTCAGGGTCGGGCGGCTACACCTTC.

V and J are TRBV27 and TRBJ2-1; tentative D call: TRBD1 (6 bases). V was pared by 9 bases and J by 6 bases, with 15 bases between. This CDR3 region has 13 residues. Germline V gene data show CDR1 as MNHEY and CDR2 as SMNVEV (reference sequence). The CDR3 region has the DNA TGTGCCAGTAGACCGGGACAACGCAATGAGCAGTTCTTC. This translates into CASRPGQRNEQFF.

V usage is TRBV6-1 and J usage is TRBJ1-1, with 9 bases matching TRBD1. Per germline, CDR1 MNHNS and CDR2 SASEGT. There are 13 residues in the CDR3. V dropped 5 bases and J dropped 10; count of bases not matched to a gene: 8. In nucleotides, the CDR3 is TGTGCCAGCAGTCTCGGGACAGGGTCGGCAGCTTTCTTT. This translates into CASSLGTGSAAFF.

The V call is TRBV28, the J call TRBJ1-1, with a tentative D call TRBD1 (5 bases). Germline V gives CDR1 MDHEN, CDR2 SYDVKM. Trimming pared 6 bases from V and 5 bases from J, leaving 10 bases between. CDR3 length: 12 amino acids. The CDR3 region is CASRWGETEAFF. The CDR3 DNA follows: TGTGCCAGCAGATGGGGGGAAACTGAAGCTTTCTTT.

This chain's CDR3 is CAWSDRGMFPEAFF. The CDR3 nucleotides are TGTGCCTGGAGTGACAGGGGAATGTTCCCTGAAGCTTTCTTT. The rearrangement links TRBV30 to TRBJ1-1; TRBD1 agrees at 7 bases. CDR1 is GTSNPN, CDR2 SVGIG, per germline (reference sequence). V was pared by 1 base and J by 6 bases, with 8 bases of the junction left unmatched. The CDR3 is 14 amino acids.

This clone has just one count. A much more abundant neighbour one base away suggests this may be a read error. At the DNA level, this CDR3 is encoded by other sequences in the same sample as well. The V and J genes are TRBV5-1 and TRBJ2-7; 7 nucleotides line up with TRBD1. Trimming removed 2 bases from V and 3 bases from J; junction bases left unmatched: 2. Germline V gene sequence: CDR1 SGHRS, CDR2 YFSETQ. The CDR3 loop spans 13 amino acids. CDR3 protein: CASSFDRDYEQYF. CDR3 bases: TGCGCCAGCAGCTTCGACAGGGACTACGAGCAGTACTTC.

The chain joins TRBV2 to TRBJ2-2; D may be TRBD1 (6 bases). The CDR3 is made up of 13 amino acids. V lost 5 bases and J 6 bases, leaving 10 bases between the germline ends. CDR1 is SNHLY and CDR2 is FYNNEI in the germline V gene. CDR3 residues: CASSSQGPGELFF. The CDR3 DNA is TGTGCCAGCAGTTCACAGGGACCCGGGGAGCTGTTTTTT.

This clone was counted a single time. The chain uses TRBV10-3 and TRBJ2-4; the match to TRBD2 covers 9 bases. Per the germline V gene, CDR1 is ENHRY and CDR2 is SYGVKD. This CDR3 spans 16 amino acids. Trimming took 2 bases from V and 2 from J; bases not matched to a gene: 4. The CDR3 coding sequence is TGTGCCATCAGTGAGCTCAGCGGGGGGACCAAAAACATTCAGTACTTC. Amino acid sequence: CAISELSGGTKNIQYF.

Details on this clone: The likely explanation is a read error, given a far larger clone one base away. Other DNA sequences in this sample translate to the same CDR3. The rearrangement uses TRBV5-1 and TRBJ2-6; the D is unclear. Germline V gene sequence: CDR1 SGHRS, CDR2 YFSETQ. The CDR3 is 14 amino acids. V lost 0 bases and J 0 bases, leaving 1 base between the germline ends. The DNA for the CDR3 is TGCGCCAGCAGCTTGGACTCTGGGGCCAACGTCCTGACTTTC. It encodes CASSLDSGANVLTF.

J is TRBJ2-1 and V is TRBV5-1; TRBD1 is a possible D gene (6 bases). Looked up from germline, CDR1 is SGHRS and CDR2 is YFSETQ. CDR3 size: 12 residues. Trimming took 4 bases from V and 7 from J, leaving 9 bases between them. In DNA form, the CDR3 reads TGCGCCAGCAGCCACACAGGGAATGAGCAGTTCTTC. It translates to CASSHTGNEQFF.

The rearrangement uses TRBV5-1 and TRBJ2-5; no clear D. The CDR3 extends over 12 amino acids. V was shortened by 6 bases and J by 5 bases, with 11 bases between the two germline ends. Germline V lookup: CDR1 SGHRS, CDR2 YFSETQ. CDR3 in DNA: TGCGCCAGCAAGCACCCAGAGGAGACCCAGTACTTC. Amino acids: CASKHPEETQYF. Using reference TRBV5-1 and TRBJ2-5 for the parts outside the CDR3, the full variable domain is KAGVTQTPRYLIKTRGQQVTLSCSPISGHRSVSWYQQTPGQGLQFLFEYFSETQRNKGNFPGRFSGRQFSNSRSEMNVSTLELGDSALYLCASKHPEETQYFGPGTRLLVL.

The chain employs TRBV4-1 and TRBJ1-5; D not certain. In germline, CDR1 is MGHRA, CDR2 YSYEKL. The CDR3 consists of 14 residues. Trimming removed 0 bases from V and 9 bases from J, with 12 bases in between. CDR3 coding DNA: TGCGCCAGCAGCCAAGATTTAGGCGGCCGGCCCCAGCATTTT. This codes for CASSQDLGGRPQHF.

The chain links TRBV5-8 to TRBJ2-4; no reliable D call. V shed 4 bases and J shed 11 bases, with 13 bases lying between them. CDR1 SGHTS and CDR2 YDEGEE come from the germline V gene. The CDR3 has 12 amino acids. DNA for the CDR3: TGTGCCAGCAGCCCACTGGGCGGATTTCAGTACTTC. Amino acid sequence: CASSPLGGFQYF.

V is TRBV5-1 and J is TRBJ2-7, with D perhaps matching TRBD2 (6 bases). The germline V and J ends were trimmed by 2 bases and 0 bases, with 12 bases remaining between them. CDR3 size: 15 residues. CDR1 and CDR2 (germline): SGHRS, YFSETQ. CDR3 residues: CASSLGAGPSYEQYF. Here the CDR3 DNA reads TGCGCCAGCAGCTTAGGTGCGGGACCCTCCTACGAGCAGTACTTC.

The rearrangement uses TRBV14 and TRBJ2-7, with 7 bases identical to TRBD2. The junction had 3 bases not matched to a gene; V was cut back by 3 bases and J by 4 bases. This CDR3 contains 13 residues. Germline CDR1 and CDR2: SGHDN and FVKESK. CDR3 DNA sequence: TGTGCCAGCAGCCAGGCGGGAGTTTACGAGCAGTACTTC. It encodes CASSQAGVYEQYF.

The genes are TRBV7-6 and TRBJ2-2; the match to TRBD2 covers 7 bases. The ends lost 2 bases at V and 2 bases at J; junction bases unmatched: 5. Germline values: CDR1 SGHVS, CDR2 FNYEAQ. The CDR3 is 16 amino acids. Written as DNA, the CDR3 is TGTGCCAGCAGCTTATCTAGCGGCGTCAACACCGGGGAGCTGTTTTTT. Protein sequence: CASSLSSGVNTGELFF.

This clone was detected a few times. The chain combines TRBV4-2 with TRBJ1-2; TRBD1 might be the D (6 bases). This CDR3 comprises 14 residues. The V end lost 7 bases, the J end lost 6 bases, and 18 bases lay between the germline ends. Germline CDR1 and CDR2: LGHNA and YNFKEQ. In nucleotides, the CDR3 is TGTGCCAGCACCCGGGACACCTCCTTTGATGGCTACACCTTC. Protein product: CASTRDTSFDGYTF.

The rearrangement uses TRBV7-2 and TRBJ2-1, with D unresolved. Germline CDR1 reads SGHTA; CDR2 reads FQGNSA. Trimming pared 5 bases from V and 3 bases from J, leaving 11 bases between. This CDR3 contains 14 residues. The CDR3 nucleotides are TGTGCCAGCAGCCTCGATCTATTCTACAATGAGCAGTTCTTC. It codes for CASSLDLFYNEQFF.

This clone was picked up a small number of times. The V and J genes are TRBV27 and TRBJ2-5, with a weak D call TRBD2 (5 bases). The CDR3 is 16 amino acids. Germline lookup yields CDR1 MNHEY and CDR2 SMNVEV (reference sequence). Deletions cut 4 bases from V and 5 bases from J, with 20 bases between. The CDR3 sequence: CASSSLLGFNSETQYF. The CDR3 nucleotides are TGTGCCAGCAGTTCCCTACTAGGGTTCAATAGCGAGACCCAGTACTTC.

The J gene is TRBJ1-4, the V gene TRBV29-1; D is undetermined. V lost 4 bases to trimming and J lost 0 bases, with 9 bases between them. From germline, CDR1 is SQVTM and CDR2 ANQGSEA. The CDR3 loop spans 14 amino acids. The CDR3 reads CSVADRATNEKLFF. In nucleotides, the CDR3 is TGCAGCGTTGCGGACCGGGCAACTAATGAAAAACTGTTTTTT. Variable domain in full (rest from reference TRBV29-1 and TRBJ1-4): SAVISQKPSRDICQRGTSLTIQCQVDSQVTMMFWYRQQPGQSLTLIATANQGSEATYESGFVIDKFPISRPNLTFSTLTVSNMSPEDSSIYLCSVADRATNEKLFFGSGTQLSVL.